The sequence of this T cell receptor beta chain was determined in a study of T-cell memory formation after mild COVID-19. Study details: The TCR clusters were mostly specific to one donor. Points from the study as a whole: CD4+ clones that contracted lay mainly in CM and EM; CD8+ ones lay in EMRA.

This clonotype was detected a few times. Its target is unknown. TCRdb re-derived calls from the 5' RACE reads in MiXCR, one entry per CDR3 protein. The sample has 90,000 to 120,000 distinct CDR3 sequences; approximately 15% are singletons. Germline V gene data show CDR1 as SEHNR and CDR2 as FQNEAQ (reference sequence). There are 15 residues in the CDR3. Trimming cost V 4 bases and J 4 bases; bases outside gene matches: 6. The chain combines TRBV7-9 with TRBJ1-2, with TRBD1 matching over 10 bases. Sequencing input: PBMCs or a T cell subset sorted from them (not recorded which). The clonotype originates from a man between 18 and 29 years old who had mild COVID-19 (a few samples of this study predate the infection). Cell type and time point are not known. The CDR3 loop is CASSSGQGRGYGYTF. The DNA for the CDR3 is TGTGCCAGCAGCTCGGGACAGGGGAGAGGCTATGGCTACACCTTC.